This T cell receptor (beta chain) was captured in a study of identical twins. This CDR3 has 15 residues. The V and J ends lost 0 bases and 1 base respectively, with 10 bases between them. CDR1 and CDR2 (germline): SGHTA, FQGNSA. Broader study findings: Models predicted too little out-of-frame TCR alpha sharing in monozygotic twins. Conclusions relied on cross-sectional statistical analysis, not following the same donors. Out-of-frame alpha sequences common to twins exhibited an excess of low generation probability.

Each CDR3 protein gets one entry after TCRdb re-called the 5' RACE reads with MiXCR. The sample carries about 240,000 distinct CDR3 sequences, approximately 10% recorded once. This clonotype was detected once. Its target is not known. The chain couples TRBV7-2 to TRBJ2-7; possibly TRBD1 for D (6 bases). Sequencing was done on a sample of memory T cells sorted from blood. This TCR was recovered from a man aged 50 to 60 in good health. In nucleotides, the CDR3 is TGTGCCAGCAGCTTAGCGGGGGCCAATTCCTACGAGCAGTACTTC. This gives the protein CASSLAGANSYEQYF.